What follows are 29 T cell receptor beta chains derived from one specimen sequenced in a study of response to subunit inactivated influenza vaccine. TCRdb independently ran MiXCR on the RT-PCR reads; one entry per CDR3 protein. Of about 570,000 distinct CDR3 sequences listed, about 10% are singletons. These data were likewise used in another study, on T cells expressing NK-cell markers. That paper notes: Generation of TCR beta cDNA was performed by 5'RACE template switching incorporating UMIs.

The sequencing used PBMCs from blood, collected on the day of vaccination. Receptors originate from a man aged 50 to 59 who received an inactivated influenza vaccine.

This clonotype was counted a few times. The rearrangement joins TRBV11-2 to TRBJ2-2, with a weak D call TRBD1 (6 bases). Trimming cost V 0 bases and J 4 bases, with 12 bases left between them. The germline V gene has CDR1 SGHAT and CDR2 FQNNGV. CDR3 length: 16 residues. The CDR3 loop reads CASSLEPGVPTGELFF. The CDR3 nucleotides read TGTGCCAGCAGCTTAGAGCCAGGGGTACCCACCGGGGAGCTGTTTTTT.

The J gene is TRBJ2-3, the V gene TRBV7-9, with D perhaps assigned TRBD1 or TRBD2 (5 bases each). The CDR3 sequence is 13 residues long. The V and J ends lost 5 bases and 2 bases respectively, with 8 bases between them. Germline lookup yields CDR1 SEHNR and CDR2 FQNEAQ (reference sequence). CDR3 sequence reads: CASSMGPTDTQYF. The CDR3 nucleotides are TGTGCCAGCAGCATGGGACCCACAGATACGCAGTATTTT.

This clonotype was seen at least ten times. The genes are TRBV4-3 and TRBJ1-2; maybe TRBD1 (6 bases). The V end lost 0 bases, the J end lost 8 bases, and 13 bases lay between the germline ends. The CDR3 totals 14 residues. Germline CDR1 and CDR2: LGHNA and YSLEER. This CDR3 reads CASSQDRGPGGYTF. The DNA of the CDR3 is TGCGCCAGCAGCCAAGATCGGGGGCCGGGCGGCTACACCTTC.

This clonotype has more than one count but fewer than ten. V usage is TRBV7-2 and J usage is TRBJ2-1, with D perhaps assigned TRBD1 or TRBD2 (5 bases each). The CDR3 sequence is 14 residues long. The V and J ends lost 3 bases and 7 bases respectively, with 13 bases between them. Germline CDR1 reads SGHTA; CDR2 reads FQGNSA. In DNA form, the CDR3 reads TGTGCCAGCAGCTTCGGGACCCCTCCTAATGAGCAGTTCTTC. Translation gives CASSFGTPPNEQFF.

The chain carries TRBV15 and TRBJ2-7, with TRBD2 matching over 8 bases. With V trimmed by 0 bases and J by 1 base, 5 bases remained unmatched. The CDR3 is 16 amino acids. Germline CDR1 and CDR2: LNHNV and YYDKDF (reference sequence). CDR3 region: CATSRDGAGGSYEQYF. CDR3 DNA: TGTGCCACCAGCAGAGATGGGGCGGGAGGATCCTACGAGCAGTACTTC.

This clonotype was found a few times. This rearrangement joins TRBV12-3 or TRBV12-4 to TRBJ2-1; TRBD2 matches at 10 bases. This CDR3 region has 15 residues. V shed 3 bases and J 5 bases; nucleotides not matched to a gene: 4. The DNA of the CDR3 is TGTGCCAGCAGTTTCCCGGGACTAGCGCACAATGAGCAGTTCTTC. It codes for CASSFPGLAHNEQFF.

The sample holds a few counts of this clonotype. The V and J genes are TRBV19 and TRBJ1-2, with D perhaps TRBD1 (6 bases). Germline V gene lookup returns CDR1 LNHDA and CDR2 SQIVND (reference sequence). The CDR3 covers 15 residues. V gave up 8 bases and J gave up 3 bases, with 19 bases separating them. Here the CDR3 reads CASSLTHRDYYGYTF. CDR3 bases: TGTGCCAGTTCCCTGACCCACAGGGATTACTATGGCTACACCTTC.

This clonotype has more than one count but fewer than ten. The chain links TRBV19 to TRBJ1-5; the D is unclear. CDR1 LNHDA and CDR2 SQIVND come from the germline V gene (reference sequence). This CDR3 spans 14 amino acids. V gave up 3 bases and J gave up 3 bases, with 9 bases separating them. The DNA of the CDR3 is TGTGCCAGTAGTATTTGGCTGGCCAATCAGCCCCAGCATTTT. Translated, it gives CASSIWLANQPQHF.

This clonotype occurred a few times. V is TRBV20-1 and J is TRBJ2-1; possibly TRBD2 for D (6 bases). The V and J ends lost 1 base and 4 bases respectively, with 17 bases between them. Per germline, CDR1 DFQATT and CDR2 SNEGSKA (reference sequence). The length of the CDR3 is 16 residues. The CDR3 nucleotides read TGCAGTGCTAGAGCAGGGACTGCATCTGGGTACAATGAGCAGTTCTTC. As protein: CSARAGTASGYNEQFF.

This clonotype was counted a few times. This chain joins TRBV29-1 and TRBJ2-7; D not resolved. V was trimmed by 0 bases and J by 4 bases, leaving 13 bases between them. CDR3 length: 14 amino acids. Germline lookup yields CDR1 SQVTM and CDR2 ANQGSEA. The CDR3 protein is CSVEDRHAGYEQYF. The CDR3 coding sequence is TGCAGCGTTGAAGATCGGCACGCCGGGTACGAGCAGTACTTC.

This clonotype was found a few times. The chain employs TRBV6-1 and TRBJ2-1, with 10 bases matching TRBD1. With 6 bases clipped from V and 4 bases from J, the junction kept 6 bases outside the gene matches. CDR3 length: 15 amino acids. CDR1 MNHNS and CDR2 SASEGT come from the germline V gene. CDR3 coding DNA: TGTGCCAGCAGCGAACCGGGACAGGGGTACAATGAGCAGTTCTTC. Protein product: CASSEPGQGYNEQFF.

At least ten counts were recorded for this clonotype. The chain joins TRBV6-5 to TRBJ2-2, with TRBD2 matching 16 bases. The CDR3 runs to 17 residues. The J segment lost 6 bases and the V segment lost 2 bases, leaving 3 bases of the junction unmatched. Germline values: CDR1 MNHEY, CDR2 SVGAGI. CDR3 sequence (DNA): TGTGCCAGCAGTTACGGGACTAGCGGGGGGGCCGCCGGGGAGCTGTTTTTT. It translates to CASSYGTSGGAAGELFF.

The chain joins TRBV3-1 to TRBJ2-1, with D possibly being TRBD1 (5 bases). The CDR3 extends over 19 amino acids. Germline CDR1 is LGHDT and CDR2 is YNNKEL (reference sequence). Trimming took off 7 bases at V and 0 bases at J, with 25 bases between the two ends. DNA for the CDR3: TGTGCCAGCACCTCGAAGGGAAAAAGGACATCCGCCTCCTACAATGAGCAGTTCTTC. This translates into CASTSKGKRTSASYNEQFF.

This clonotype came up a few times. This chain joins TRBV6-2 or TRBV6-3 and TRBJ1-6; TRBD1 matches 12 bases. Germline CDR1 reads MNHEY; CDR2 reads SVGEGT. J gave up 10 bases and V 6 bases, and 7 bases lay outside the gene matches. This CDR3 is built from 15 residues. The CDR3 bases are TGTGCCAGCAGACTACCGGGACAGGGGGCCTCACCCCTCCACTTT. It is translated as CASRLPGQGASPLHF.

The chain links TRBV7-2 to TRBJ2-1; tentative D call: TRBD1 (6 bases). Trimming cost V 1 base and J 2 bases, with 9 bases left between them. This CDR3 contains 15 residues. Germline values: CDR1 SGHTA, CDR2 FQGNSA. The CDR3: CASSLGWGPYNEQFF. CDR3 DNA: TGTGCCAGCAGCTTAGGCTGGGGGCCCTACAATGAGCAGTTCTTC.

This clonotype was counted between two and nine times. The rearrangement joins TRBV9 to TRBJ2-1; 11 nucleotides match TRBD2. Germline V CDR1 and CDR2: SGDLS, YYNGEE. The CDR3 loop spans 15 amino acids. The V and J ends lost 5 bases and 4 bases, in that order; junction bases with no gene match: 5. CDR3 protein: CASSSSGRNYNEQFF. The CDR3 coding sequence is TGTGCCAGCAGTTCTAGCGGGAGGAATTACAATGAGCAGTTCTTC.

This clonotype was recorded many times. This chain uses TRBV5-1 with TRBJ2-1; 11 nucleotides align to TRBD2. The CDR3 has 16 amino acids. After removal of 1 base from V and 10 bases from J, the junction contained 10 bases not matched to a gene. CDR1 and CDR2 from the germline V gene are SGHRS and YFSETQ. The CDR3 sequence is CASSLSTSGGGQEQFF. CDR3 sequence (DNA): TGCGCCAGCAGCTTGTCCACTAGCGGGGGTGGTCAAGAGCAGTTCTTC.

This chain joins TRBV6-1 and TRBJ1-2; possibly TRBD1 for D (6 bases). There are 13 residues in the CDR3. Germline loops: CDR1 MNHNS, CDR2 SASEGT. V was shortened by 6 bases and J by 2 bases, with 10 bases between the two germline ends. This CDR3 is CASRTGQNYGYTF. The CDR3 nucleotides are TGTGCCAGCAGAACAGGACAGAACTATGGCTACACCTTC.

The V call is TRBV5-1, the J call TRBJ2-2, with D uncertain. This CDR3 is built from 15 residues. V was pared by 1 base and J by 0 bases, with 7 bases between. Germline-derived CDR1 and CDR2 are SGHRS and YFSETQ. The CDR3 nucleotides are TGCGCCAGCAGCTTGAGTGAACCGAACACCGGGGAGCTGTTTTTT. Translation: CASSLSEPNTGELFF.

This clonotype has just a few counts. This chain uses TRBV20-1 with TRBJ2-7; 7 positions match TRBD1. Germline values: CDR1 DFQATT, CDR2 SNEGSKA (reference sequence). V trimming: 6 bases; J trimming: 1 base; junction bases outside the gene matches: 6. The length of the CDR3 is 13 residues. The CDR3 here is CSASWTGSYEQYF. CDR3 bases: TGCAGTGCCTCCTGGACAGGTTCCTACGAGCAGTACTTC.

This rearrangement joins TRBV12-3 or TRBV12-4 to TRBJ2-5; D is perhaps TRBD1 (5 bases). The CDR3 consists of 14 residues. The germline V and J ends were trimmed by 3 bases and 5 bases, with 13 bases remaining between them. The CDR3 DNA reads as TGTGCCAGCAGTTTCGCCAGGGTAGGGGAGACCCAGTACTTC. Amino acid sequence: CASSFARVGETQYF.

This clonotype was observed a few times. The CDR3 loop is CSYWTGVNEQFF. DNA for the CDR3: TGCAGTTATTGGACAGGGGTGAATGAGCAGTTCTTC. The chain joins TRBV20-1 to TRBJ2-1; 9 nucleotides agree with TRBD1. Unmatched junction bases numbered 6, after V lost 8 bases and J lost 7 bases. CDR1 is DFQATT and CDR2 is SNEGSKA in the germline V gene (reference sequence). The CDR3 contains 12 residues.

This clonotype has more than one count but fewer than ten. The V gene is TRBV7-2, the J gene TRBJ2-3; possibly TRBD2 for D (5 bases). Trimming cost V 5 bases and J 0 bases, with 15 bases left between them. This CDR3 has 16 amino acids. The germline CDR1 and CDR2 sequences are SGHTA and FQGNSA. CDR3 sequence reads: CASSPAQRTSTDTQYF. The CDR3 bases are TGTGCCAGCAGCCCAGCCCAGCGGACTAGCACAGATACGCAGTATTTT.

The DNA of the CDR3 is TGTGCCACCAGCAGCCCTACTGGCGGGGCCACCTACGAGCAGTACTTC. Its translation: CATSSPTGGATYEQYF. The rearrangement uses TRBV15 and TRBJ2-7, with D maybe TRBD2 (6 bases). Germline-derived CDR1 and CDR2 are LNHNV and YYDKDF (reference sequence). The V gene lost 3 bases and the J gene lost 2 bases, with 17 bases spanning the gap. This CDR3 region has 16 residues.

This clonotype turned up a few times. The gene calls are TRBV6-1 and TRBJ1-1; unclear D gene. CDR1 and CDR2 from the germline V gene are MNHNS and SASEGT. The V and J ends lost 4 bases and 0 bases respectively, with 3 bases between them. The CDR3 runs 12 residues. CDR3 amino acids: CASSALNTEAFF. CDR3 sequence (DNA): TGTGCCAGCAGTGCGCTGAACACTGAAGCTTTCTTT.

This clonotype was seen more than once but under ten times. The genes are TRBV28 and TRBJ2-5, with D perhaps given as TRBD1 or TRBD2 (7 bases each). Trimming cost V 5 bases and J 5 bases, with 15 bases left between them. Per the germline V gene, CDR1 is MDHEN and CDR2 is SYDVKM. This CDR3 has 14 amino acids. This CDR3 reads CASSEQGRGETQYF. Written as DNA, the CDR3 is TGTGCCAGCAGTGAACAGGGGAGGGGGGAGACCCAGTACTTC.

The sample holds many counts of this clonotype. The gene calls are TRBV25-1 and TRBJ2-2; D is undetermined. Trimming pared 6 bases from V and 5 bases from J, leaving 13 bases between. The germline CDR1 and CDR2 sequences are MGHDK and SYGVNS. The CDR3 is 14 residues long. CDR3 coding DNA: TGTGCCAGCAGGGAGACGGGCCAAACCGGGGAGCTGTTTTTT. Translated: CASRETGQTGELFF.

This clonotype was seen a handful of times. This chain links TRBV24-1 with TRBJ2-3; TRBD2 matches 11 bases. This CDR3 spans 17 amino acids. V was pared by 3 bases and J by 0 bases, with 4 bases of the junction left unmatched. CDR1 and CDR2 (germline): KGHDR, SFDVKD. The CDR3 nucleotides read TGTGCCACCAGTGATCCAAGACTAGCGGGGAGCACAGATACGCAGTATTTT. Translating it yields CATSDPRLAGSTDTQYF.

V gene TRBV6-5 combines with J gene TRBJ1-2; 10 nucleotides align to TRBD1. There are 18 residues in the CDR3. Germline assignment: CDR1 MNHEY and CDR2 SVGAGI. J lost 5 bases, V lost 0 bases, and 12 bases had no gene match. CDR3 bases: TGTGCCAGCAGTTACTCGGGGACAGGGGCCCGAAGTTGGTATGGCTACACCTTC. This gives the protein CASSYSGTGARSWYGYTF.